The 9 T cell receptor beta chains listed next were all sequenced from one sample in a study of cytomegalovirus exposure and HLA in healthy donors. Use of 60 Vbeta and 13 Jbeta primers characterized the PCR. Profiled with immunoSEQ multiplex PCR; TCRdb holds only in-frame clones, not every one. The sample lists about 120,000 clones, approximately 80% occurring once. The sample comprised PBMCs. These receptors all stem from a young man in good health and CMV-seropositive.

The chain has TRBV7-9 and TRBJ2-6; 7 bases agree with TRBD1. Trimming removed 5 bases from V and 2 bases from J; junction bases left unmatched: 6. The germline V gene has CDR1 SEHNR and CDR2 FQNEAQ (reference sequence). CDR3 length: 16 residues. In DNA, the CDR3 is TGTGCCAGCAGCACGAATCAGGGGGCTGGGGCCAACGTCCTGACTTTC. This sequence encodes CASSTNQGAGANVLTF. Full variable domain (outside the CDR3, taken from reference TRBV7-9 and TRBJ2-6): DTGVSQNPRHKITKRGQNVTFRCDPISEHNRLYWYRQTLGQGPEFLTYFQNEAQLEKSRLLSDRFSAERPKGSFSTLEIQRTEQGDSAMYLCASSTNQGAGANVLTFGAGSRLTVL.

This clone turned up a few times. The chain employs TRBV19 and TRBJ1-1, with D perhaps TRBD1 (5 bases). The CDR3 totals 12 residues. The germline V and J ends were trimmed by 3 bases and 10 bases, with 12 bases remaining between them. Germline values: CDR1 LNHDA, CDR2 SQIVND (reference sequence). The CDR3, as DNA: TGTGCCAGTAGTATTAGGGGTGGTGGAGCTTTCTTT. Translating it yields CASSIRGGGAFF.

This clone appeared a few times. This chain connects TRBV7-6 to TRBJ2-3, with TRBD2 identical over 11 bases. Germline V gene sequence: CDR1 SGHVS, CDR2 FNYEAQ. V was pared by 4 bases and J by 3 bases, with 12 bases of the junction left unmatched. CDR3 length equals 18 residues. The CDR3 region has the DNA TGTGCCAGCAGCTCCCTAGCGGGGGGAAGGGCGGGGACAGATACGCAGTATTTT. Translated: CASSSLAGGRAGTDTQYF. Based on the CDR3 plus reference TRBV7-6 and TRBJ2-3, the full variable domain is GAGVSQSPRYKVTKRGQDVALRCDPISGHVSLYWYRQALGQGPEFLTYFNYEAQQDKSGLPNDRFSAERPEGSISTLTIQRTEQRDSAMYRCASSSLAGGRAGTDTQYFGPGTRLTVL.

V and J are TRBV18 and TRBJ2-5, with 9 bases matching TRBD2. The ends lost 5 bases at V and 3 bases at J; junction bases unmatched: 4. The CDR3 totals 14 residues. Per germline, CDR1 KGHSH and CDR2 LQKENI. CDR3 DNA sequence: TGTGCCAGCTCAGGGCTAGCGGGAAAAGAGACCCAGTACTTC. This codes for CASSGLAGKETQYF.

The rearrangement joins TRBV11-1 to TRBJ2-3; 11 bases align to TRBD1. This CDR3 region has 18 residues. In germline, CDR1 is SGHAT, CDR2 FQDESV (reference sequence). The V segment lost 5 bases and the J segment 0 bases; nucleotides outside the gene matches: 10. The CDR3 DNA reads as TGTGCCAGCAGCCACCCCGGGACAGGGGGGTCTAGCACAGATACGCAGTATTTT. Its protein product is CASSHPGTGGSSTDTQYF. Variable domain in full (rest from reference TRBV11-1 and TRBJ2-3): EAEVAQSPRYKITEKSQAVAFWCDPISGHATLYWYRQILGQGPELLVQFQDESVVDDSQLPKDRFSAERLKGVDSTLKIQPAELGDSAMYLCASSHPGTGGSSTDTQYFGPGTRLTVL.

The gene calls are TRBV7-6 and TRBJ2-5; 10 bases map to TRBD2. The tail of the sequence fits TRBJ2-7 better, so the J call may be wrong. The CDR3 spans 15 residues. Germline V lookup: CDR1 SGHVS, CDR2 FNYEAQ. The CDR3 sequence is CASSLESSGGYEQYF. The CDR3 nucleotides read TGTGCCAGCAGCCTAGAGTCTAGCGGGGGTTACGAGCAGTACTTC.

This rearrangement joins TRBV11-2 to TRBJ1-2; no definite D call. Germline values: CDR1 SGHAT, CDR2 FQNNGV. The CDR3 sequence is 16 residues long. Trimming stripped 0 bases from V and 0 bases from J, with 11 bases between. The CDR3 spells CASSLDLAVANYGYTF. In nucleotides, the CDR3 is TGTGCCAGCAGCTTAGATCTGGCCGTTGCTAACTATGGCTACACCTTC. Variable domain in full (rest from reference TRBV11-2 and TRBJ1-2): EAGVAQSPRYKIIEKRQSVAFWCNPISGHATLYWYQQILGQGPKLLIQFQNNGVVDDSQLPKDRFSAERLKGVDSTLKIQPAKLEDSAVYLCASSLDLAVANYGYTFGSGTRLTVV.

The rearrangement links TRBV28 to TRBJ1-6, with D tentatively TRBD1 (5 bases). The V gene lost 3 bases and the J gene lost 10 bases, with 19 bases spanning the gap. Germline CDR1 reads MDHEN; CDR2 reads SYDVKM. The CDR3 spans 16 residues. The CDR3 region has the DNA TGTGCCAGCAGTTTCCCCTCCGACAGCCTATTATCACCCCTCCACTTT. As protein: CASSFPSDSLLSPLHF.

In its sample, this clone was seen a few times. The chain links TRBV5-1 to TRBJ2-3, with 9 positions matching TRBD2. The V gene end was trimmed by 5 bases and the J gene end by 4 bases; junction bases not matched to a gene: 2. CDR3 length: 13 residues. Germline V gene data show CDR1 as SGHRS and CDR2 as YFSETQ. Here the CDR3 reads CASSLAGSDTQYF. CDR3 DNA sequence: TGCGCCAGCAGTCTAGCGGGATCAGATACGCAGTATTTT.